Following are 12 T cell receptor beta chains from one sample sequenced in a study of T cell responses to AZD1222 COVID-19 vaccine. Using immunoSEQ multiplex PCR, the repertoire was profiled, and TCRdb retains in-frame clones only, with some absent. The data contain 150,000 to 200,000 clones, about nine tenths of them singletons. The specimen was peripheral blood, collected 28 days after the second dose of the MenACWY control vaccine. Receptors were obtained from an adult who received the MenACWY meningococcal vaccine as a control.

J is TRBJ2-1 and V is TRBV19; 10 bases fit TRBD2. Trimming at V came to 4 bases and at J to 9 bases, leaving 6 bases not matched to a gene. The germline V gene encodes CDR1 LNHDA and CDR2 SQIVND (reference sequence). This CDR3 comprises 14 residues. CDR3: CASSRLAGVREQFF. CDR3 nucleotides: TGTGCCAGTAGTAGGCTAGCGGGAGTCCGTGAGCAGTTCTTC.

The genes are TRBV28 and TRBJ2-5; no clear D. The V gene's germline CDR1 is MDHEN and CDR2 SYDVKM. The CDR3 runs to 15 residues. V was clipped by 6 bases and J by 0 bases, with 14 bases between them. Here the CDR3 DNA reads TGTGCCAGCAGAGACTCTGACGGTTACCAAGAGACCCAGTACTTC. Translated, it gives CASRDSDGYQETQYF.

V and J are TRBV7-9 and TRBJ2-7; D is possibly TRBD1 (5 bases). The CDR3 has 14 residues. The V end was cut by 1 base, the J end by 2 bases, with 9 bases between. Germline loops: CDR1 SEHNR, CDR2 FQNEAQ (reference sequence). Here the CDR3 DNA reads TGTGCCAGCAGCTTAGGGACAAATCCCTACGAGCAGTACTTC. Protein product: CASSLGTNPYEQYF.

The V gene is TRBV30, the J gene TRBJ1-6; possibly TRBD1 for D (6 bases). Trimming shortened V by 8 bases and J by 7 bases, and 21 bases separated the two germline ends. In germline, CDR1 is GTSNPN, CDR2 SVGIG (reference sequence). The CDR3 has 15 amino acids. DNA of the CDR3: TGTGCCCTGCGGAGGCTGGGGGCTGAAAATTCACCCCTCCACTTT. Encoded protein: CALRRLGAENSPLHF.

The rearrangement joins TRBV9 to TRBJ2-3; D might be TRBD2 (6 bases). The V gene's germline CDR1 is SGDLS and CDR2 YYNGEE. V was pared by 3 bases and J by 0 bases, with 14 bases between. This CDR3 is built from 16 residues. CDR3 coding DNA: TGTGCCAGCAGCGCCTGGGCCGGGACTAGCACAGATACGCAGTATTTT. This encodes CASSAWAGTSTDTQYF.

The V and J genes are TRBV18 and TRBJ1-5, with D perhaps TRBD1 (5 bases). CDR1 KGHSH and CDR2 LQKENI come from the germline V gene. The CDR3 consists of 15 residues. Trimming removed 0 bases at V and 7 bases at J, with 13 bases between. This CDR3 is CASSPPGTGGQPQHF. The CDR3, as DNA: TGTGCCAGCTCACCACCGGGGACGGGTGGACAGCCCCAGCATTTT.

This chain links TRBV6-5 with TRBJ1-2, with D maybe TRBD1 (6 bases). Trimming cost V 6 bases and J 5 bases, with 19 bases left between them. The CDR3 is made up of 15 amino acids. The germline V gene has CDR1 MNHEY and CDR2 SVGAGI. CDR3 protein: CASRLGRGALYGYTF. The CDR3 DNA sequence: TGTGCCAGCAGATTGGGGAGGGGGGCCCTATATGGCTACACCTTC.

This chain joins TRBV12-3 or TRBV12-4 and TRBJ1-2; weak D call: TRBD1 (5 bases). This CDR3 is 12 amino acids long. V was clipped by 2 bases and J by 7 bases, with 8 bases between them. The CDR3 is CASSLRGGGYTF. The CDR3 DNA reads as TGTGCCAGCAGTTTAAGGGGAGGTGGCTACACCTTC.

This clone came up once. The genes are TRBV12-5 and TRBJ2-1; 13 positions match TRBD2. The CDR3 is 14 amino acids. Germline V lookup: CDR1 LGHNT, CDR2 FRNRAP. Trimming at V came to 5 bases and at J to 16 bases, leaving 11 bases not matched to a gene. DNA for the CDR3: TGTGCTAGTGGTAACGCCGGGACTAGCGGGAATTCCTTCTTC. Translating it yields CASGNAGTSGNSFF.

The gene calls are TRBV27 and TRBJ1-1, with D unclear. There are 13 residues in the CDR3. Germline CDR1 reads MNHEY; CDR2 reads SMNVEV (reference sequence). V dropped 8 bases and J dropped 1 base, with 11 bases sitting between them. CDR3 in amino acids: CASGFRTNTEAFF. The CDR3 DNA reads TGTGCCAGCGGGTTCCGGACGAACACTGAAGCTTTCTTT.

The rearrangement joins TRBV5-8 to TRBJ2-7, with TRBD1 as a possible D gene (6 bases). Deletions cut 5 bases from V and 2 bases from J, with 17 bases between. The CDR3 totals 15 residues. From germline, CDR1 is SGHTS and CDR2 YDEGEE. CDR3 loop: CASRKRPGATYEQYF. The CDR3 DNA is TGTGCCAGCAGGAAAAGGCCAGGGGCCACCTACGAGCAGTACTTC.

In this sample, this clone turned up a few times. J is TRBJ2-3 and V is TRBV12-3 or TRBV12-4; D is ambiguous. CDR3 length equals 11 residues. V was shortened by 5 bases and J by 5 bases, with 5 bases between the two germline ends. This CDR3 is CASSPRDTQYF. The CDR3 coding sequence is TGTGCCAGCAGTCCCCGAGATACGCAGTATTTT.